The 29 T cell receptor beta chains given below trace back to one sample, sequenced in a study of graft-versus-host responses after intestinal transplantation. Profiling relied on immunoSEQ multiplex PCR, and the TCRdb table lists in-frame clones only, not all of them. The profile covers 90,000 to 120,000 clones, with about 87% appearing a single time and about 0.73% taken by the ten largest. Which antigens these TCRs recognize remains unknown. The sequencing here drew on unstimulated CD4+ T cells sorted from spleen or lymph node cells, taken before transplant. The origin of the receptors is a human donor who was the organ donor for an intestinal transplant.

The chain uses TRBV7-2 and TRBJ1-2; a possible D gene is TRBD1 (5 bases). V was shortened by 2 bases and J by 4 bases, with 8 bases between the two germline ends. Germline V gene lookup returns CDR1 SGHTA and CDR2 FQGNSA. This CDR3 has 13 residues. The DNA of the CDR3 is TGTGCCAGCAGCTTAATAGGGACCTATGGCTACACCTTC. Translated: CASSLIGTYGYTF.

A single count supports this clone. This chain uses TRBV12-5 with TRBJ2-7; D call uncertain. Looked up from germline, CDR1 is LGHNT and CDR2 is FRNRAP. CDR3 size: 11 residues. Trimming removed 2 bases from V and 7 bases from J, with 6 bases in between. CDR3 sequence (DNA): TGTGCTAGTGGTTTGAGCCGGGAGCAGTACTTC. It yields the protein CASGLSREQYF.

The V and J genes are TRBV6-4 and TRBJ2-1; no reliable D call. The CDR3 runs to 13 residues. The V gene's germline CDR1 is MRHNA and CDR2 SNTAGT. Between the trimmed V and J ends, which lost 4 bases and 8 bases, there was a span of 12 bases. Here the CDR3 DNA reads TGTGCCAGCAGTGCGCCTGGCTTCGATGAGCAGTTCTTC. It specifies CASSAPGFDEQFF.

CDR3 sequence reads: CASSQTNDPRGTGANVLTF. The CDR3 region has the DNA TGCGCCAGCAGTCAGACGAACGATCCGAGGGGCACTGGGGCCAACGTCCTGACTTTC. The rearrangement joins TRBV23-1 to TRBJ2-6; TRBD1 or TRBD2 may be the D gene (5 bases each). TRBV23-1 has ORF status, its function being uncertain. The germline V and J ends were trimmed by 3 bases and 2 bases, with 20 bases remaining between them. CDR3 length: 19 residues.

This clone has only a few counts. V is TRBV9 and J is TRBJ1-5; the D gene is possibly TRBD1 (5 bases). Trimming took off 0 bases at V and 8 bases at J, with 12 bases between the two ends. This CDR3 has 14 residues. The germline V gene has CDR1 SGDLS and CDR2 YYNGEE. In DNA form, the CDR3 reads TGTGCCAGCAGCGTAGACGCGGGACCGGAGCCCCAGCATTTT. This gives the protein CASSVDAGPEPQHF.

This sequence joins TRBV7-2 and TRBJ1-1; D unresolved. Germline CDR1 SGHTA, CDR2 FQGNSA. With 1 base removed from V and 6 bases from J, the gap between germline ends came to 9 bases. CDR3 length equals 13 residues. In DNA, the CDR3 is TGTGCCAGCAGCTTAGTGGAGGGCGCTGAAGCTTTCTTT. It translates to CASSLVEGAEAFF.

The genes are TRBV6-6 and TRBJ1-2; possibly TRBD1 for D (5 bases). From germline, CDR1 is MNHNY and CDR2 SVGAGI (reference sequence). The CDR3 has 12 amino acids. Trimming stripped 10 bases from V and 6 bases from J, with 15 bases between. Written as DNA, the CDR3 is TGTGCCATTGGAGGGGTGGTCGATGGCTACACCTTC. This codes for CAIGGVVDGYTF.

The chain couples TRBV7-9 to TRBJ2-3; 10 bases are a match to TRBD2. Germline values: CDR1 SEHNR, CDR2 FQNEAQ (reference sequence). The CDR3 is 14 amino acids. J gave up 4 bases and V 3 bases, and 1 base lay outside the gene matches. The CDR3 loop is CASSLSGGADTQYF. As DNA, the CDR3 is TGTGCCAGCAGCTTGAGCGGGGGGGCAGATACGCAGTATTTT.

The gene calls are TRBV11-3 and TRBJ1-5; D not certain. Trimming cost V 0 bases and J 3 bases, with 6 bases left between them. CDR3 length: 14 residues. CDR1 SGHNT and CDR2 YENEEA come from the germline V gene. As DNA, the CDR3 is TGTGCCAGCAGCTTAGATCACGTCAATCAGCCCCAGCATTTT. Its translation: CASSLDHVNQPQHF.

This rearrangement joins TRBV6-1 to TRBJ2-2; unclear D gene. The germline CDR1 and CDR2 sequences are MNHNS and SASEGT. Trimming took 1 base from V and 2 from J, leaving 8 bases between them. This CDR3 is 15 amino acids long. The CDR3 nucleotides read TGTGCCAGCAGTGAAGGAACTTTTAACACCGGGGAGCTGTTTTTT. Translation: CASSEGTFNTGELFF.

This rearrangement joins TRBV7-6 to TRBJ2-7; TRBD2 agrees at 11 bases. Germline trimming cut 4 bases from V and 5 bases from J; bases unmatched to any gene: 10. This CDR3 is 16 amino acids long. CDR1 SGHVS and CDR2 FNYEAQ come from the germline V gene. CDR3 DNA: TGTGCCAGCAGCTCGACAACTAGCGGGAGAGGGAACGAGCAGTACTTC. Its translation: CASSSTTSGRGNEQYF.

CDR3 region: CASSILQGAVYGYTF. The DNA for the CDR3 is TGTGCCAGTAGTATACTCCAGGGGGCTGTCTATGGCTACACCTTC. The chain is built from TRBV19 and TRBJ1-2; 8 bases are shared with TRBD1. Germline CDR1 LNHDA, CDR2 SQIVND (reference sequence). The V gene end was trimmed by 2 bases and the J gene end by 4 bases; junction bases not matched to a gene: 6. This CDR3 is built from 15 residues.

V usage is TRBV2 and J usage is TRBJ2-2; D is ambiguous. V shed 7 bases and J shed 3 bases, with 3 bases lying between them. The germline CDR1 and CDR2 sequences are SNHLY and FYNNEI. CDR3 size: 11 residues. DNA for the CDR3: TGTGCCAGCACCTACACCGGGGAGCTGTTTTTT. Translated, it gives CASTYTGELFF. The full variable domain, with the rest looked up from reference TRBV2 and TRBJ2-2, is EPEVTQTPSHQVTQMGQEVILRCVPISNHLYFYWYRQILGQKVEFLVSFYNNEISEKSEIFDDQFSVERPDGSNFTLKIRSTKLEDSAMYFCASTYTGELFFGEGSRLTVL.

V usage is TRBV12-5 and J usage is TRBJ2-7; the match to TRBD1 covers 9 bases. CDR3 length equals 14 residues. The J segment lost 3 bases and the V segment lost 5 bases, leaving 5 bases of the junction unmatched. Germline CDR1 reads LGHNT; CDR2 reads FRNRAP. This chain's CDR3 is CASGRGQGSYEQYF. Written as DNA, the CDR3 is TGTGCTAGTGGTCGGGGACAGGGAAGCTACGAGCAGTACTTC.

This chain joins TRBV6-5 and TRBJ1-1; a weak D match, TRBD1 (6 bases). CDR3 length: 13 residues. The germline CDR1 and CDR2 sequences are MNHEY and SVGAGI. Trimming left V 6 bases short and J 5 bases short, with 13 bases between. CDR3 region: CASRDRGGTEAFF. Written as DNA, the CDR3 is TGTGCCAGCAGGGACAGAGGAGGAACTGAAGCTTTCTTT.

This clone has just one count. The chain links TRBV5-1 to TRBJ1-3; unclear D gene. Germline V gene lookup returns CDR1 SGHRS and CDR2 YFSETQ. The CDR3 covers 15 residues. The V end lost 6 bases, the J end lost 0 bases, and 13 bases lay between the germline ends. This chain's CDR3 is CASKNSPDSGNTIYF. DNA for the CDR3: TGCGCCAGCAAAAATTCTCCAGACTCTGGAAACACCATATATTTT.

The sample holds one count of this clone. This chain uses TRBV28 with TRBJ1-1; D is unresolved. Germline values: CDR1 MDHEN, CDR2 SYDVKM. There are 12 residues in the CDR3. V lost 1 base to trimming and J lost 7 bases, with 7 bases between them. The CDR3 protein is CASSLLWGEAFF. The CDR3 DNA sequence: TGTGCCAGCAGTTTATTGTGGGGTGAAGCTTTCTTT.

The chain carries TRBV30 and TRBJ2-7, with D perhaps being TRBD1 or TRBD2 (6 bases each). CDR3 size: 14 residues. Germline-derived CDR1 and CDR2 are GTSNPN and SVGIG (reference sequence). V was shortened by 0 bases and J by 3 bases, with 12 bases between the two germline ends. The CDR3 reads CAWSVGGRGYEQYF. The CDR3 coding sequence is TGTGCCTGGAGTGTAGGGGGGCGCGGCTACGAGCAGTACTTC.

A single count supports this clone. This chain links TRBV2 with TRBJ2-7; no clear D. Trimming removed 1 base at V and 4 bases at J, with 14 bases between. CDR1 and CDR2 from the germline V gene are SNHLY and FYNNEI. CDR3 length: 15 residues. This CDR3 is CASSEGLLSMYEQYF. In DNA, the CDR3 is TGTGCCAGCAGTGAAGGACTTCTAAGTATGTACGAGCAGTACTTC.

The V gene is TRBV9, the J gene TRBJ2-3; a weak D match, TRBD1 (5 bases). The CDR3 is 13 amino acids. Germline values: CDR1 SGDLS, CDR2 YYNGEE. Trimming left V 4 bases short and J 10 bases short, with 16 bases between. CDR3 sequence: CASSFRSGRAQYF. DNA of the CDR3: TGTGCCAGCAGCTTCCGCTCGGGCAGGGCGCAGTATTTT.

The chain joins TRBV14 to TRBJ2-1; no clear D gene. CDR1 SGHDN and CDR2 FVKESK come from the germline V gene. The CDR3 is made up of 13 amino acids. The V gene lost 1 base and the J gene lost 1 base, with 2 bases spanning the gap. The CDR3 sequence is CASSQGSYNEQFF. The CDR3 DNA sequence: TGTGCCAGCAGCCAAGGATCCTACAATGAGCAGTTCTTC.

This clone was seen only once. V is TRBV4-1 and J is TRBJ1-2, with a tentative D call TRBD1 (5 bases). Trimming shortened V by 0 bases and J by 3 bases, and 11 bases separated the two germline ends. The CDR3 has 15 amino acids. The germline V gene encodes CDR1 MGHRA and CDR2 YSYEKL. CDR3 amino acids: CASSQDRDAHYGYTF. In DNA, the CDR3 is TGCGCCAGCAGCCAAGACCGGGACGCGCACTATGGCTACACCTTC.

This rearrangement joins TRBV4-1 to TRBJ2-3, with no clear D. The CDR3 length is 19 residues. From germline, CDR1 is MGHRA and CDR2 YSYEKL. Trimming shortened V by 6 bases and J by 0 bases, and 25 bases separated the two germline ends. This CDR3 is CASRESGGKRTPSTDTQYF. CDR3 coding DNA: TGCGCCAGCAGAGAGTCTGGCGGTAAGAGAACCCCAAGCACAGATACGCAGTATTTT.

The gene calls are TRBV27 and TRBJ2-2; D gene ambiguous. V lost 7 bases, J lost 9 bases, and 15 bases lay in between. Germline V gene data show CDR1 as MNHEY and CDR2 as SMNVEV (reference sequence). The CDR3 length is 13 residues. The DNA of the CDR3 is TGTGCCAGCACCCCAAGACCCCCCCGGGAGCTGTTTTTT. Its protein product is CASTPRPPRELFF.

The V and J genes are TRBV5-1 and TRBJ2-5; TRBD1 agrees at 10 bases. CDR1 SGHRS and CDR2 YFSETQ come from the germline V gene. V trimming: 7 bases; J trimming: 5 bases; junction bases outside the gene matches: 2. The CDR3 has 12 amino acids. CDR3 region: CASGTGVETQYF. The CDR3 region has the DNA TGCGCCAGCGGGACAGGGGTGGAGACCCAGTACTTC.

This rearrangement joins TRBV7-2 to TRBJ2-7; D may match TRBD1 or TRBD2 (5 bases each). The germline gives CDR1 SGHTA, CDR2 FQGNSA. The V end lost 4 bases, the J end lost 1 base, and 11 bases lay between the germline ends. The length of the CDR3 is 14 residues. The CDR3 here is CASSYDGTSYEQYF. The CDR3 DNA reads as TGTGCCAGCAGCTACGACGGGACGTCCTACGAGCAGTACTTC.

The rearrangement links TRBV9 to TRBJ2-1, with D hard to call. The V gene lost 0 bases and the J gene lost 10 bases, with 14 bases spanning the gap. The CDR3 consists of 14 residues. CDR1 is SGDLS, CDR2 YYNGEE, per germline. The CDR3 DNA reads TGTGCCAGCAGCGTAGACCACAGTCCCTTGGAGCAGTTCTTC. It codes for CASSVDHSPLEQFF.

The chain employs TRBV10-1 and TRBJ2-2; 9 bases line up with TRBD1. The length of the CDR3 is 17 residues. Germline assignment: CDR1 WNHNN and CDR2 SYGVQD (reference sequence). V dropped 6 bases and J dropped 4; count of bases not matched to a gene: 12. CDR3: CASSNLPGQGATGELFF. The CDR3 DNA reads TGCGCCAGCAGCAACCTCCCGGGACAGGGAGCCACCGGGGAGCTGTTTTTT.

The chain has TRBV19 and TRBJ1-2; D ambiguous. CDR1 is LNHDA, CDR2 SQIVND, per germline (reference sequence). Between the trimmed V and J ends, which lost 2 bases and 4 bases, there was a span of 11 bases. This CDR3 spans 14 amino acids. The CDR3, as DNA: TGTGCCAGTAGTATATGGGGTTCGGGCTATGGCTACACCTTC. It encodes CASSIWGSGYGYTF.